A single sample is the source of the 20 T cell receptor beta chains below, sequenced in a study of T cells in Graves' hyperthyroidism and ophthalmopathy. The investigators amplified TCR beta CDR3 regions from RNA transcripts. Carried out on the TCR CDR3, a first-round RT-PCR used the HTBI primer set. TCRdb re-called the multiplex PCR reads with MiXCR, one entry per CDR3 protein. The sample lists 300,000 to 450,000 distinct CDR3 sequences, around 13% occurring once. The sample consisted of blood. These receptors came from a woman aged 30 to 39 with Graves' ophthalmopathy.

This clonotype has only a few counts. The chain joins TRBV6-2 or TRBV6-3 to TRBJ1-3; tentative D call: TRBD1 (5 bases). Germline V gene data show CDR1 as MNHEY and CDR2 as SVGEGT. V was cut by 4 bases and J by 0 bases, with 16 bases left in between. The CDR3 totals 17 residues. The CDR3 reads CASSSRDFPSSGNTIYF. The CDR3 DNA reads as TGTGCCAGCAGTTCACGGGACTTTCCGAGCTCTGGAAACACCATATATTTT.

This clonotype was detected a few times. The chain employs TRBV4-1 and TRBJ1-2; TRBD1 matches at 7 bases. From germline, CDR1 is MGHRA and CDR2 YSYEKL. V gave up 4 bases and J gave up 5 bases; unmatched junction bases: 13. The CDR3 contains 16 residues. The CDR3 loop reads CASSLSTGYEVYGYTF. Here the CDR3 DNA reads TGCGCCAGCAGCCTCTCGACAGGGTATGAAGTTTATGGCTACACCTTC.

This clonotype was seen a few times. The gene calls are TRBV4-1 and TRBJ2-1, with D possibly TRBD2 on 6 matching bases. Trimming took off 0 bases at V and 8 bases at J, with 17 bases between the two ends. From germline, CDR1 is MGHRA and CDR2 YSYEKL. This CDR3 has 16 amino acids. The CDR3 region has the DNA TGCGCCAGCAGCCAAGATGGGAAAAACGGGAGCTATGAGCAGTTCTTC. Amino acids: CASSQDGKNGSYEQFF.

This clonotype was seen more than once but under ten times. The J gene is TRBJ2-7, the V gene TRBV9, with 7 bases fitting TRBD2. V lost 3 bases, J lost 4 bases, and 4 bases stayed unmatched. This CDR3 region has 13 residues. Germline loops: CDR1 SGDLS, CDR2 YYNGEE. CDR3 nucleotides: TGTGCCAGCAGCGGTGCTAGCGGATACGAGCAGTACTTC. Its translation is CASSGASGYEQYF.

This clonotype came up a few times. CDR3 sequence: CASSIWTQITGELFF. DNA of the CDR3: TGTGCCAGTAGTATTTGGACACAAATCACCGGGGAGCTGTTTTTT. V and J are TRBV19 and TRBJ2-2, with D perhaps TRBD1 (5 bases). The ends were cut back, 3 bases at V and 4 bases at J, with 12 bases in the middle. CDR1 and CDR2 (germline): LNHDA, SQIVND (reference sequence). The CDR3 spans 15 residues.

This clonotype appeared many times. The chain recombines TRBV7-2 with TRBJ2-7; no clear D. In germline, CDR1 is SGHTA, CDR2 FQGNSA. The CDR3 is made up of 11 amino acids. V gave up 5 bases and J gave up 5 bases, with 7 bases separating them. The CDR3: CASSLLDEQYF. The CDR3 DNA is TGTGCCAGCAGCCTCTTGGACGAGCAGTACTTC.

This clonotype showed up many times. V usage is TRBV2 and J usage is TRBJ2-1, with D tentatively TRBD2 (7 bases). Germline CDR1 reads SNHLY; CDR2 reads FYNNEI. V was trimmed by 6 bases and J by 4 bases, leaving 16 bases between them. The CDR3 is 15 residues long. CDR3 sequence reads: CASSPTEGGYNEQFF. CDR3 coding DNA: TGTGCCAGCAGCCCGACCGAGGGGGGGTACAATGAGCAGTTCTTC.

This clonotype showed up many times. Just one base apart from a much larger clone, this may be a read error. The rearrangement joins TRBV15 to TRBJ2-3; no clear D. Between the trimmed V and J ends, which lost 5 bases and 2 bases, there was a span of 2 bases. The germline gives CDR1 LNHNV, CDR2 YYDKDF (reference sequence). This CDR3 is 11 amino acids long. The CDR3 DNA follows: TGTGCCACCAGCTTCACAGATACGCAGTATTTT. Its translation is CATSFTDTQYF.

A word on this clonotype: A read error may account for a junction end that differs from germline. The genes are TRBV12-3 or TRBV12-4 and TRBJ2-7; perhaps TRBD2 as D (6 bases). The CDR3 covers 14 residues. The CDR3, as DNA: TGTGCCAGCAGTCCCCACGGGGACTCCTACGAGCAGTATTTC. Protein product: CASSPHGDSYEQYF.

This chain connects TRBV4-1 to TRBJ2-1; 9 nucleotides agree with TRBD2. V gave up 5 bases and J gave up 10 bases; unmatched junction bases: 6. The CDR3 contains 13 residues. CDR1 MGHRA and CDR2 YSYEKL come from the germline V gene. As DNA, the CDR3 is TGCGCCAGCAGCGAGCCCCTAGCGGGGGAGCAGTTCTTC. Translated, it gives CASSEPLAGEQFF.

This clonotype was detected only a few times. This rearrangement joins TRBV19 to TRBJ1-5; D might be TRBD1 (5 bases). This CDR3 contains 14 residues. The germline gives CDR1 LNHDA, CDR2 SQIVND (reference sequence). V dropped 5 bases and J dropped 4 bases, with 12 bases sitting between them. The CDR3 loop is CASSSGYWNQPQHF. CDR3 nucleotide sequence: TGTGCCAGTAGTTCAGGGTACTGGAATCAGCCCCAGCATTTT.

As regards this clonotype: Its ends do not fully match the called genes, so a read error is possible. The chain is built from TRBV6-2 or TRBV6-3 and TRBJ2-2; a weak D match, TRBD2 (6 bases). Germline CDR1 MNHEY, CDR2 SVGEGT. The CDR3 is made up of 14 amino acids. CDR3 DNA sequence: TGCGCCACCCGGGACTCGATGAACACCGGGGAGCTGTTTTTT. Its protein product is CATRDSMNTGELFF.

There are many counts of this clonotype. This sequence joins TRBV27 and TRBJ1-6; a weak D match, TRBD1 (5 bases). The CDR3 is made up of 15 amino acids. Trimming took off 2 bases at V and 6 bases at J, with 11 bases between the two ends. The germline CDR1 and CDR2 sequences are MNHEY and SMNVEV (reference sequence). The CDR3 DNA reads TGTGCCAGCAGTTTAGCGTTGCAGGGTAATTCACCCCTCCACTTT. It is translated as CASSLALQGNSPLHF.

This clonotype was seen a few times. The chain is built from TRBV7-9 and TRBJ1-1; no definite D call. CDR3 size: 14 residues. Germline assignment: CDR1 SEHNR and CDR2 FQNEAQ (reference sequence). V shed 8 bases and J shed 1 base, with 14 bases lying between them. The CDR3 nucleotides are TGTGCCAGCGAAACCTCCGGGAGGAACACTGAAGCTTTCTTT. Its protein product is CASETSGRNTEAFF.

This clonotype was found many times. The chain recombines TRBV7-9 with TRBJ2-5; tentative D call: TRBD2 (7 bases). V dropped 3 bases and J dropped 7 bases, with 27 bases sitting between them. CDR3 length equals 18 residues. The germline V gene encodes CDR1 SEHNR and CDR2 FQNEAQ (reference sequence). The DNA for the CDR3 is TGTGCCAGCAGCTTTTTCCCGACAGGCGACAACGGCGGGGGGACCCAGTACTTC. Its protein is CASSFFPTGDNGGGTQYF.

This clonotype appeared many times. In nucleotides, the CDR3 is TGTGCCAGCTCACCACCGACAGGTTACAATGAGCAGTTCTTC. It codes for CASSPPTGYNEQFF. The chain joins TRBV18 to TRBJ2-1; tentative D call: TRBD1 (6 bases). The CDR3 consists of 14 residues. Trimming pared 0 bases from V and 4 bases from J, leaving 7 bases between. The germline gives CDR1 KGHSH, CDR2 LQKENI. Drawing the rest from reference TRBV18 and TRBJ2-1, the complete variable domain is NAGVMQNPRHLVRRRGQEARLRCSPMKGHSHVYWYRQLPEEGLKFMVYLQKENIIDESGMPKERFSAEFPKEGPSILRIQQVVRGDSAAYFCASSPPTGYNEQFFGPGTRLTVL.

This clonotype was counted ten times or more. The V and J genes are TRBV28 and TRBJ1-1; 7 bases line up with TRBD1. The CDR3 runs 15 residues. Germline trimming cut 3 bases from V and 7 bases from J; bases unmatched to any gene: 11. Per germline, CDR1 MDHEN and CDR2 SYDVKM. The CDR3 loop is CASSFLGTAQYEAFF. The CDR3 nucleotides read TGTGCCAGCAGTTTCCTCGGGACAGCGCAATATGAAGCTTTCTTT.

This clonotype appeared many times. The chain couples TRBV9 to TRBJ2-3; TRBD2 might be the D (6 bases). The CDR3 is 15 residues long. From germline, CDR1 is SGDLS and CDR2 YYNGEE. V was pared by 0 bases and J by 3 bases, with 11 bases between. The CDR3 nucleotides are TGTGCCAGCAGCGTAGAGGAGGGGATGACAGATACGCAGTATTTT. As protein: CASSVEEGMTDTQYF.

This clonotype was recorded at least ten times. This chain uses TRBV28 with TRBJ1-6; D unclear. Germline values: CDR1 MDHEN, CDR2 SYDVKM. The CDR3 has 15 residues. Trimming left V 0 bases short and J 7 bases short, with 10 bases between. The DNA for the CDR3 is TGTGCCAGCAGTTTATGGGGAGACTCGAATTCACCCCTCCACTTT. It specifies CASSLWGDSNSPLHF.

This clonotype was picked up many times. The rearrangement uses TRBV12-3 or TRBV12-4 and TRBJ2-5; D possibly corresponds to TRBD1 (7 bases). The ends were cut back, 6 bases at V and 3 bases at J, with 11 bases in the middle. The CDR3 extends over 13 amino acids. The CDR3 DNA follows: TGTGCCAGCAGGGTCAGGGGGGAAGAGACCCAGTACTTC. This codes for CASRVRGEETQYF.